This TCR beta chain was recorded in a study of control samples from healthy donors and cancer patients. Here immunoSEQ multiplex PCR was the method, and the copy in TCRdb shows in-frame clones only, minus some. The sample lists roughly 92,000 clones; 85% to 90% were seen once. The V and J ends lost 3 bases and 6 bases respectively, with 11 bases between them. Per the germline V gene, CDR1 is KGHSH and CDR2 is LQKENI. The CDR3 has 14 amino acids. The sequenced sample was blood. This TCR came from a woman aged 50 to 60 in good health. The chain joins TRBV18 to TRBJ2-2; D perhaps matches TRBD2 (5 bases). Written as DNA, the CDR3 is TGTGCCAGCTCACCGCCTAGCTGGGCCGGGGAGCTGTTTTTT. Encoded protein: CASSPPSWAGELFF.